Each of the 30 T cell receptor beta chains below was sequenced from the same sample in a study of T cell responses to AZD1222 COVID-19 vaccine. The table came from immunoSEQ multiplex PCR; TCRdb's copy has only in-frame clones and leaves some out. The sample includes roughly 150,000 clones, about nine tenths of them seen just once. Sequenced here: peripheral blood, sampled 28 days after the second AZD1222 dose. The receptors stem from an adult who received the AZD1222 COVID-19 vaccine.

The chain carries TRBV5-1 and TRBJ1-4, with 7 bases that match TRBD1. From germline, CDR1 is SGHRS and CDR2 YFSETQ. The CDR3 extends over 14 amino acids. V shed 7 bases, J shed 7 bases, and the junction held 10 bases outside the gene matches. CDR3 protein: CASHEGNRGEKLFF. The CDR3 DNA sequence: TGCGCCAGCCACGAGGGTAACAGGGGTGAAAAACTGTTTTTT. The complete variable domain, with remaining parts taken from reference TRBV5-1 and TRBJ1-4, reads KAGVTQTPRYLIKTRGQQVTLSCSPISGHRSVSWYQQTPGQGLQFLFEYFSETQRNKGNFPGRFSGRQFSNSRSEMNVSTLELGDSALYLCASHEGNRGEKLFFGSGTQLSVL.

This rearrangement joins TRBV5-8 to TRBJ2-3; 11 bases align to TRBD2. The CDR3 has 16 residues. With V trimmed by 2 bases and J by 2 bases, 4 bases remained unmatched. Germline CDR1 SGHTS, CDR2 YDEGEE. In nucleotides, the CDR3 is TGTGCCAGCAGCTTTTTAGCGGGGGGGAACACAGATACGCAGTATTTT. This gives the protein CASSFLAGGNTDTQYF.

This clone was detected only once. This sequence joins TRBV7-9 and TRBJ1-5; D gene unclear. Germline V gives CDR1 SEHNR, CDR2 FQNEAQ (reference sequence). The CDR3 runs 18 residues. The V and J ends lost 1 base and 0 bases respectively, with 16 bases between them. This CDR3 reads CASSLVELAAYSNQPQHF. The DNA of the CDR3 is TGTGCCAGCAGCTTAGTGGAGTTGGCAGCCTATAGCAATCAGCCCCAGCATTTT.

This rearrangement joins TRBV5-1 to TRBJ2-2, with 8 bases that match TRBD2. The CDR3 totals 17 residues. Germline CDR1 and CDR2: SGHRS and YFSETQ. After removal of 0 bases from V and 0 bases from J, the junction contained 4 bases not matched to a gene. The CDR3 loop reads CASSLAAGRANTGELFF. The CDR3 DNA sequence: TGCGCCAGCAGCTTGGCGGCCGGGAGGGCGAACACCGGGGAGCTGTTTTTT. The full variable domain, rest sourced from reference TRBV5-1 and TRBJ2-2, is KAGVTQTPRYLIKTRGQQVTLSCSPISGHRSVSWYQQTPGQGLQFLFEYFSETQRNKGNFPGRFSGRQFSNSRSEMNVSTLELGDSALYLCASSLAAGRANTGELFFGEGSRLTVL.

CDR3 nucleotides: TGTGCCACCAGCAGTAACCCGGGCTACAATGAGCAGTTCTTC. This codes for CATSSNPGYNEQFF. This chain joins TRBV15 and TRBJ2-1, with D unresolved. V was pared by 3 bases and J by 3 bases, with 9 bases between. The CDR3 length is 14 residues. Germline V gene lookup returns CDR1 LNHNV and CDR2 YYDKDF (reference sequence).

The rearrangement links TRBV6-2 or TRBV6-3 to TRBJ2-7; D is unclear. This CDR3 is 11 amino acids long. V gave up 5 bases and J gave up 3 bases, with 5 bases separating them. CDR1 MNHEY and CDR2 SVGEGT come from the germline V gene. As DNA, the CDR3 is TGTGCCAGCAGTACCAACTACGAGCAGTACTTC. This translates into CASSTNYEQYF.

The CDR3 is CASSLRIYGYTF. As DNA, the CDR3 is TGTGCCAGCAGTTTACGGATATATGGCTACACCTTC. The rearrangement uses TRBV28 and TRBJ1-2; D uncertain. CDR3 length: 12 amino acids. Germline V gene sequence: CDR1 MDHEN, CDR2 SYDVKM. V was trimmed by 2 bases and J by 5 bases, leaving 6 bases between them.

This rearrangement joins TRBV5-1 to TRBJ2-1; D uncertain. The CDR3 loop spans 16 amino acids. V was trimmed by 4 bases and J by 2 bases, leaving 16 bases between them. Germline values: CDR1 SGHRS, CDR2 YFSETQ. Here the CDR3 reads CASSAVSTTTYNEQFF. DNA for the CDR3: TGCGCCAGCAGCGCGGTGAGTACGACGACCTACAATGAGCAGTTCTTC.

V is TRBV6-1 and J is TRBJ2-7; 11 nucleotides match TRBD1. V was pared by 0 bases and J by 5 bases, with 12 bases of the junction left unmatched. The germline V gene encodes CDR1 MNHNS and CDR2 SASEGT. The CDR3 covers 18 residues. This CDR3 reads CASSEAPGGTGGRNEQYF. The CDR3 coding sequence is TGTGCCAGCAGTGAAGCCCCAGGGGGGACAGGGGGGCGGAACGAGCAGTACTTC.

The chain joins TRBV18 to TRBJ2-5; 10 bases agree with TRBD2. The CDR3 is made up of 15 amino acids. J lost 4 bases, V lost 0 bases, and 2 bases had no gene match. Germline V gives CDR1 KGHSH, CDR2 LQKENI. The CDR3, as DNA: TGTGCCAGCTCACCACCGAGCGGGGGGGGAGAGACCCAGTACTTC. Amino acids: CASSPPSGGGETQYF. Complete variable domain (other parts from reference TRBV18 and TRBJ2-5): NAGVMQNPRHLVRRRGQEARLRCSPMKGHSHVYWYRQLPEEGLKFMVYLQKENIIDESGMPKERFSAEFPKEGPSILRIQQVVRGDSAAYFCASSPPSGGGETQYFGPGTRLLVL.

This rearrangement joins TRBV2 to TRBJ1-2; D gene uncertain. The CDR3 covers 14 residues. The germline CDR1 and CDR2 sequences are SNHLY and FYNNEI. The V end was cut by 1 base, the J end by 1 base, with 7 bases between. The CDR3 spells CASSEEEGNYGYTF. The CDR3 bases are TGTGCCAGCAGTGAAGAGGAGGGTAACTATGGCTACACCTTC.

The chain joins TRBV28 to TRBJ1-1; 10 bases fit TRBD1. Unmatched junction bases numbered 9, after V lost 4 bases and J lost 4 bases. The CDR3 runs 16 residues. Germline V lookup: CDR1 MDHEN, CDR2 SYDVKM. In nucleotides, the CDR3 is TGTGCCAGCAGTTATGCCGGGACAGGGGTTTCCACTGAAGCTTTCTTT. Translating it yields CASSYAGTGVSTEAFF.

V and J are TRBV2 and TRBJ1-6; D remains unclear. The CDR3 spans 15 residues. Trimming pared 2 bases from V and 9 bases from J, leaving 14 bases between. The germline V gene has CDR1 SNHLY and CDR2 FYNNEI. CDR3 nucleotides: TGTGCCAGCAGTGAATGGGGTCCTGTCGGTTCACCCCTCCACTTT. Amino acids: CASSEWGPVGSPLHF.

J is TRBJ1-3 and V is TRBV4-1; TRBD1 matches at 8 bases. The V segment lost 4 bases and the J segment 0 bases; nucleotides outside the gene matches: 5. Germline V gives CDR1 MGHRA, CDR2 YSYEKL. The CDR3 loop spans 16 amino acids. CDR3: CASSPSDRASGNTIYF. The CDR3 DNA reads TGCGCCAGCAGCCCTTCGGACAGGGCCTCTGGAAACACCATATATTTT.

This sequence joins TRBV2 and TRBJ1-5; D remains unclear. Germline V CDR1 and CDR2: SNHLY, FYNNEI. The CDR3 totals 15 residues. Trimming shortened V by 3 bases and J by 2 bases, and 11 bases separated the two germline ends. The CDR3 region has the DNA TGTGCCAGCAGTGATTTTTGGGAGGGCAATCAGCCCCAGCATTTT. Encoded protein: CASSDFWEGNQPQHF.

As for this clone: The same CDR3 also results from other DNA sequences found in this sample. The genes are TRBV30 and TRBJ1-2; no clear D gene. This CDR3 comprises 12 residues. V lost 0 bases, J lost 8 bases, and 10 bases lay in between. Looked up from germline, CDR1 is GTSNPN and CDR2 is SVGIG (reference sequence). CDR3 region: CAWSVRSTGYTF. The CDR3 DNA follows: TGTGCCTGGAGTGTCAGGTCTACGGGCTACACCTTC.

The J gene is TRBJ2-1, the V gene TRBV7-9; 7 bases map to TRBD2. The J segment lost 1 base and the V segment lost 6 bases, leaving 6 bases of the junction unmatched. Germline V gene data show CDR1 as SEHNR and CDR2 as FQNEAQ (reference sequence). The CDR3 runs 15 residues. CDR3 sequence (DNA): TGTGCCAGCAGAACCGGGACTAAATCCTACAATGAGCAGTTCTTC. Translation gives CASRTGTKSYNEQFF.

V and J are TRBV19 and TRBJ2-5; a possible D gene is TRBD2 (5 bases). The germline gives CDR1 LNHDA, CDR2 SQIVND (reference sequence). Trimming shortened V by 4 bases and J by 5 bases, and 14 bases separated the two germline ends. The CDR3 length is 14 residues. The CDR3 DNA reads TGTGCCAGTAGTACGGGGTACCTAACGGAGACCCAGTACTTC. Translated, it gives CASSTGYLTETQYF.

The J gene is TRBJ1-5, the V gene TRBV28; possible D gene TRBD1, 6 bases. Trimming removed 5 bases from V and 3 bases from J, with 14 bases in between. CDR3 length: 15 amino acids. The V gene's germline CDR1 is MDHEN and CDR2 SYDVKM. The CDR3 here is CASSGLTGANQPQHF. CDR3 bases: TGTGCCAGCAGTGGGTTAACGGGGGCCAATCAGCCCCAGCATTTT.

This chain connects TRBV6-1 to TRBJ2-5, with D tentatively TRBD1 (6 bases). Germline CDR1 and CDR2: MNHNS and SASEGT. The CDR3 is 17 residues long. Deletions cut 2 bases from V and 5 bases from J, with 21 bases between. CDR3 nucleotide sequence: TGTGCCAGCAGTGAATTAGGGGGTGGTCCGGGCGGGGAGACCCAGTACTTC. Translating it yields CASSELGGGPGGETQYF.

A single count supports this clone. The chain links TRBV10-3 to TRBJ1-2; no firm D call. The CDR3 contains 13 residues. CDR1 and CDR2 from the germline V gene are ENHRY and SYGVKD. Deletions cut 4 bases from V and 5 bases from J, with 11 bases between. The CDR3 spells CAISGLMGYGYTF. Written as DNA, the CDR3 is TGTGCCATCAGTGGATTGATGGGATATGGCTACACCTTC.

The rearrangement uses TRBV4-1 and TRBJ2-2, with no clear D. The CDR3 totals 15 residues. Germline V gives CDR1 MGHRA, CDR2 YSYEKL. Trimming pared 0 bases from V and 8 bases from J, leaving 13 bases between. The CDR3 here is CASSQEGRPGGELFF. Written as DNA, the CDR3 is TGCGCCAGCAGCCAAGAAGGGCGGCCCGGGGGGGAGCTGTTTTTT.

The CDR3 reads CASSPPGQGASGEQFF. DNA of the CDR3: TGTGCCAGCAGCCCACCCGGACAGGGGGCGTCGGGTGAGCAGTTCTTC. This chain connects TRBV7-3 to TRBJ2-1, with TRBD1 identical over 11 bases. The V and J ends lost 5 bases and 9 bases, in that order; junction bases with no gene match: 12. The CDR3 spans 16 residues. Germline V lookup: CDR1 SGHTA, CDR2 FQGTGA. The entire variable domain, with the rest obtained from reference TRBV7-3 and TRBJ2-1, is as follows: GAGVSQTPSNKVTEKGKYVELRCDPISGHTALYWYRQSLGQGPEFLIYFQGTGAADDSGLPNDRFFAVRPEGSVSTLKIQRTERGDSAVYLCASSPPGQGASGEQFFGPGTRLTVL.

The rearrangement links TRBV29-1 to TRBJ2-3; TRBD2 aligns across 13 bases. Germline-derived CDR1 and CDR2 are SQVTM and ANQGSEA. The V gene end was trimmed by 2 bases and the J gene end by 2 bases; junction bases not matched to a gene: 4. This CDR3 region has 16 residues. This CDR3 is CSVEKTSGGITDTQYF. The CDR3 DNA is TGCAGCGTTGAAAAGACTAGCGGGGGGATCACAGATACGCAGTATTTT.

The V gene is TRBV29-1, the J gene TRBJ2-5; D is perhaps TRBD1 (5 bases). Per the germline V gene, CDR1 is SQVTM and CDR2 is ANQGSEA. The CDR3 runs 14 residues. Trimming cost V 4 bases and J 4 bases, with 16 bases left between them. In nucleotides, the CDR3 is TGCAGCGTTGGTTATCGGGCAGGGCGAGAGACCCAGTACTTC. Amino acid sequence: CSVGYRAGRETQYF.

This chain joins TRBV27 and TRBJ2-7, with D uncertain. The CDR3 runs 12 residues. Trimming stripped 6 bases from V and 2 bases from J, with 8 bases between. Per germline, CDR1 MNHEY and CDR2 SMNVEV (reference sequence). The CDR3 bases are TGTGCCAGCAGGGGCCAGGCCTACGAGCAGTACTTC. Its protein is CASRGQAYEQYF.

The chain has TRBV9 and TRBJ1-4, with TRBD1 matching 8 bases. Germline V CDR1 and CDR2: SGDLS, YYNGEE. This CDR3 contains 17 residues. V shed 4 bases, J shed 1 base, and the junction held 9 bases outside the gene matches. CDR3 region: CASSPRAGGGTNEKLFF. The CDR3 DNA sequence: TGTGCCAGCAGCCCCCGGGCAGGGGGCGGAACTAATGAAAAACTGTTTTTT.

J is TRBJ1-5 and V is TRBV19; D not certain. Germline loops: CDR1 LNHDA, CDR2 SQIVND (reference sequence). This CDR3 has 15 residues. Trimming removed 3 bases from V and 3 bases from J, with 12 bases in between. Here the CDR3 DNA reads TGTGCCAGTAGTATCCAGATTGACATCAATCAGCCCCAGCATTTT. It translates to CASSIQIDINQPQHF. Combining the CDR3 with reference TRBV19 and TRBJ1-5 gives the whole variable domain DGGITQSPKYLFRKEGQNVTLSCEQNLNHDAMYWYRQDPGQGLRLIYYSQIVNDFQKGDIAEGYSVSREKKESFPLTVTSAQKNPTAFYLCASSIQIDINQPQHFGDGTRLSIL.

This rearrangement joins TRBV21-1 to TRBJ1-6. TRBV21-1 is reported as a pseudogene. The CDR3 contains 17 residues. In DNA, the CDR3 is TGTGCCAGCAGAAGGGGATGGGGGGCCGCGGAAGGATCACCCCTCCACTTT. Translation: CASRRGWGAAEGSPLHF.

This sequence joins TRBV4-2 and TRBJ2-1; D perhaps matches TRBD1 (5 bases). The CDR3 is made up of 17 amino acids. Trimming took off 0 bases at V and 3 bases at J, with 15 bases between the two ends. The germline gives CDR1 LGHNA, CDR2 YNFKEQ. This CDR3 is CASSQDLRRGNYNEQFF. CDR3 nucleotide sequence: TGTGCCAGCAGCCAAGATCTGAGAAGGGGCAACTACAATGAGCAGTTCTTC.